This TCR beta chain was sequenced in a study of cytomegalovirus exposure and HLA in healthy donors. Looking at the study overall: The approximately 670 first-cohort repertoires and the roughly 120 validation repertoires shared the same platform, a later analysis reported. General observations from the study: CMV antigen specificity was confirmed in vitro for a few CMV-associated chains. It was found in a later analysis that first-cohort TCR clusters tended to co-occur in the 100 to 150 validation repertoires. Investigators reported more than 150 TCR beta chains as tied to cytomegalovirus.

Trimming cost V 4 bases and J 9 bases; bases outside gene matches: 21. CDR3 length equals 18 residues. CDR1 is MNHEY and CDR2 is SMNVEV in the germline V gene (reference sequence). Using immunoSEQ multiplex PCR, the repertoire was profiled, and TCRdb retains in-frame clones only, with some absent. In the table there are 70,000 to 75,000 clones, around 94% of which are singletons. As concerns this clone: Its specificity is not known.

The V and J genes are TRBV27 and TRBJ1-5; 7 positions agree with TRBD1. This clonotype originated in a woman younger than 30 in good health and CMV-seropositive. The sample consisted of PBMCs. The CDR3 DNA follows: TGTGCCAGCAGTTCCTTCCCTACACCGACAGGGCTTTGTGGGCCCCAGCATTTT. It yields the protein CASSSFPTPTGLCGPQHF.